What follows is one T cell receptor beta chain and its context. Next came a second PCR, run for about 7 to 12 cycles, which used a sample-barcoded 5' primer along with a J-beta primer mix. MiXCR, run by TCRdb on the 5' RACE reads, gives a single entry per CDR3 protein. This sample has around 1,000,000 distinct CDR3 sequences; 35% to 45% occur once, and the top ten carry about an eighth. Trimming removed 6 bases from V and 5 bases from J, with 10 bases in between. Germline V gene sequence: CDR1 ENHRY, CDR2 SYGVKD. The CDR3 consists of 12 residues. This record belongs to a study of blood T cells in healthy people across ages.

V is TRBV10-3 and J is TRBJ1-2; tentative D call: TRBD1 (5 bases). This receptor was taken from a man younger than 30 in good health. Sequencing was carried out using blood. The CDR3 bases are TGTGCCATCAGGGATGGGGGATATGGCTACACCTTC. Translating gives CAIRDGGYGYTF.